These 8 T cell receptor beta chains were sequenced from one sample in a study of cytomegalovirus exposure and HLA in healthy donors. The PCR had 60 Vbeta and 13 Jbeta primers. Repertoires were generated with immunoSEQ multiplex PCR, while TCRdb's copy carries only in-frame clones and drops some. This table holds roughly 140,000 clones, about 64% found once. The sequencing sample was made of PBMCs. The source is a woman in her sixties or seventies in good health and CMV-seropositive.

This rearrangement joins TRBV7-2 to TRBJ1-2, with D possibly TRBD1 on 6 matching bases. Germline V gives CDR1 SGHTA, CDR2 FQGNSA. CDR3 length: 14 residues. Trimming shortened V by 4 bases and J by 4 bases, and 13 bases separated the two germline ends. The CDR3 sequence is CASSSQQGFYGYTF. The CDR3 DNA follows: TGTGCCAGCAGCTCCCAACAGGGATTCTATGGCTACACCTTC.

This clone has just a few counts. The rearrangement joins TRBV15 to TRBJ2-1; a possible D gene is TRBD2 (5 bases). V lost 3 bases to trimming and J lost 12 bases, with 15 bases between them. This CDR3 contains 13 residues. Germline V gene data show CDR1 as LNHNV and CDR2 as YYDKDF (reference sequence). Here the CDR3 DNA reads TGTGCCACCAGCAGTGGAGAGAGGGAGAGGCAGTTCTTC. This gives the protein CATSSGERERQFF.

V and J are TRBV28 and TRBJ2-7; D is perhaps TRBD1 (6 bases). Germline V gene lookup returns CDR1 MDHEN and CDR2 SYDVKM. The V end was cut by 4 bases, the J end by 2 bases, with 9 bases between. The CDR3 extends over 13 amino acids. The CDR3 region is CASSSQGPYEQYF. CDR3 in DNA: TGTGCCAGCAGTTCACAGGGTCCCTACGAGCAGTACTTC.

V is TRBV6-5 and J is TRBJ2-7; 9 bases line up with TRBD1. CDR3 length equals 14 residues. Germline V gives CDR1 MNHEY, CDR2 SVGAGI. The trim removed 7 bases at V and 3 bases at J, leaving 7 bases unmatched. DNA of the CDR3: TGTGCCAGCACCCAGACAGGGGGTATCTACGAGCAGTACTTC. It is translated as CASTQTGGIYEQYF.

V gene TRBV19 combines with J gene TRBJ2-1, with 8 bases lining up with TRBD1. The V gene's germline CDR1 is LNHDA and CDR2 SQIVND (reference sequence). This CDR3 region has 13 residues. Trimming removed 3 bases from V and 12 bases from J; junction bases left unmatched: 7. The DNA of the CDR3 is TGTGCCAGTAGTATCCTCGGACAGGGATGGCAGTTCTTC. Its protein is CASSILGQGWQFF.

The chain uses TRBV5-4 and TRBJ2-1; 10 bases map to TRBD2. This CDR3 is built from 16 residues. Unmatched junction bases numbered 5, after V lost 4 bases and J lost 1 base. Germline V gives CDR1 SGHNT, CDR2 YYREEE (reference sequence). The CDR3 DNA reads TGTGCCAGCAGCGAAGCGGGAGGGTTTTCCTACAATGAGCAGTTCTTC. Translated, it gives CASSEAGGFSYNEQFF.

The rearrangement links TRBV28 to TRBJ2-5, with 7 bases lining up with TRBD1. Germline CDR1 MDHEN, CDR2 SYDVKM. The CDR3 sequence is 14 residues long. Trimming at V came to 2 bases and at J to 2 bases, leaving 2 bases not matched to a gene. Written as DNA, the CDR3 is TGTGCCAGCAGTTTAACAGGGGCTCAAGAGACCCAGTACTTC. Translation: CASSLTGAQETQYF.

This clone has just one count. This chain links TRBV30 with TRBJ2-7; D is possibly TRBD2 (5 bases). This CDR3 is 13 amino acids long. Germline CDR1 is GTSNPN and CDR2 is SVGIG (reference sequence). Trimming took off 6 bases at V and 2 bases at J, with 14 bases between the two ends. Here the CDR3 reads CACNEATTYEQYF. The CDR3, as DNA: TGTGCCTGCAACGAAGCGACTACCTACGAGCAGTACTTC.